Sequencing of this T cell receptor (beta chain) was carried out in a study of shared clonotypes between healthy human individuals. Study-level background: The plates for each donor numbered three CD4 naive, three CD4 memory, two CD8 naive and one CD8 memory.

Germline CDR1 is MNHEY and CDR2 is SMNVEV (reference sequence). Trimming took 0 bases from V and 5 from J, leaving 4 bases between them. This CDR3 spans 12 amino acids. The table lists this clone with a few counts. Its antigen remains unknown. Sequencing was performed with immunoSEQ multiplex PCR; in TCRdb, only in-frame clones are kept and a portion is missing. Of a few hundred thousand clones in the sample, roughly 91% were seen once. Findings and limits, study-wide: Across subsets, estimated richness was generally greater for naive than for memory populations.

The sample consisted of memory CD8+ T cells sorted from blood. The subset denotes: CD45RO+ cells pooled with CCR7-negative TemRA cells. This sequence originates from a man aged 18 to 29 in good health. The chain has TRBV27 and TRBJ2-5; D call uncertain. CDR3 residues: CASSLSGETQYF. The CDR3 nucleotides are TGTGCCAGCAGTTTATCTGGGGAGACCCAGTACTTC.